This TCR beta chain was recovered during a study of CD8+ T cells in alopecia areata. Whole-study findings and limits: Higher clonality than in normal scalp was seen in lesional scalp, especially alopecia totalis/universalis. TCRs were shared less clearly across patients than in mice, possibly for HLA-related reasons. Scalp samples also contribute reads from the resident alphabeta T cells found in normal skin.

Reverse transcription of extracted RNA yielded cDNA, which provided the sequencing template. This table comes from immunoSEQ multiplex PCR, and its TCRdb copy is limited to in-frame clones, with some not included. This table has a few hundred thousand clones, more than 55% appearing once. As concerns this clone: What it recognizes is unknown.

Sorting of PBMCs yielded the CD4+ and CD8+ T cells. The specimen was CD8+ T cells sorted from blood. The source of this sequence is a human donor in good health.

The CDR3 region has the DNA TGTGCCAGCAGTTTTCCCATGGGACCGTCCTATGGCTACACCTTC. Translated: CASSFPMGPSYGYTF. This sequence joins TRBV28 and TRBJ1-2, with a tentative D call TRBD1 (5 bases). The CDR3 is made up of 15 amino acids. V was pared by 3 bases and J by 4 bases, with 15 bases between. CDR1 and CDR2 from the germline V gene are MDHEN and SYDVKM.